The 14 T cell receptor beta chains given below trace back to one sample, sequenced in a study of patients and donors after allogeneic stem cell transplantation. TCRdb independently ran MiXCR on the RT-PCR reads; one entry per CDR3 protein. The sample includes 200,000 to 250,000 distinct CDR3 sequences, about 38% seen only once; the top ten take under 14%. Sequencing used blood, either unsorted or a sorted T cell fraction (not recorded which). The receptors stem from a human donor who was either an allogeneic HSCT recipient or a stem cell or donor lymphocyte infusion donor (not recorded which). It is not recorded whose cells these are; they may come from a transplant donor.

V usage is TRBV20-1 and J usage is TRBJ2-1, with D possibly called TRBD1 or TRBD2 (6 bases each). Trimming took 0 bases from V and 6 from J, leaving 15 bases between them. The CDR3 sequence is 15 residues long. Germline lookup yields CDR1 DFQATT and CDR2 SNEGSKA (reference sequence). The CDR3 here is CSARDLRGPSNEQFF. CDR3 nucleotide sequence: TGCAGTGCTAGAGATCTCCGGGGGCCATCCAATGAGCAGTTCTTC.

V gene TRBV12-3 or TRBV12-4 combines with J gene TRBJ2-2; D possibly corresponds to TRBD2 (7 bases). V shed 7 bases and J shed 0 bases, with 15 bases lying between them. CDR3 length equals 16 residues. The CDR3: CASKARGAANTGELFF. The DNA of the CDR3 is TGTGCCAGCAAGGCTCGGGGGGCGGCGAACACCGGGGAGCTGTTTTTT.

The chain employs TRBV29-1 and TRBJ2-3; tentatively, D is TRBD2 (5 bases). V lost 7 bases to trimming and J lost 5 bases, with 10 bases between them. The CDR3 spans 11 residues. Germline V CDR1 and CDR2: SQVTM, ANQGSEA. CDR3 nucleotide sequence: TGCAGCGGGCGGGCCGGAGATACGCAGTATTTT. Protein product: CSGRAGDTQYF.

This chain uses TRBV5-1 with TRBJ1-2; D is uncertain. Germline V lookup: CDR1 SGHRS, CDR2 YFSETQ. The CDR3 sequence is 12 residues long. V lost 0 bases, J lost 4 bases, and 4 bases lay in between. The CDR3 loop is CASSLGIYGYTF. The DNA for the CDR3 is TGCGCCAGCAGCTTGGGCATCTATGGCTACACCTTC.

This chain joins TRBV28 and TRBJ2-2, with D perhaps TRBD1 (6 bases). The CDR3 is 16 amino acids. Trimming took off 9 bases at V and 2 bases at J, with 19 bases between the two ends. Germline V CDR1 and CDR2: MDHEN, SYDVKM. The CDR3 DNA reads TGTGCCAGTATCGTTGGGGGCCCCTTAAACACCGGGGAGCTGTTTTTT. Translation: CASIVGGPLNTGELFF.

V and J are TRBV28 and TRBJ1-4; unclear D gene. Between the trimmed V and J ends, which lost 5 bases and 7 bases, there was a span of 14 bases. The CDR3 is 14 residues long. The V gene's germline CDR1 is MDHEN and CDR2 SYDVKM. CDR3 sequence (DNA): TGTGCCAGCAGTAACCCCACTACCCCTGAAAAACTGTTTTTT. This gives the protein CASSNPTTPEKLFF.

At least ten counts were recorded for this clonotype. The chain combines TRBV5-1 with TRBJ1-1; no reliable D call. Germline V gene lookup returns CDR1 SGHRS and CDR2 YFSETQ. This CDR3 spans 13 amino acids. V lost 5 bases and J lost 0, with 8 bases in between. In DNA, the CDR3 is TGCGCCAGCAGAGAGTACATGAACACTGAAGCTTTCTTT. Translation: CASREYMNTEAFF.

This clonotype was seen more than once but under ten times. This chain connects TRBV11-2 to TRBJ2-1; 8 bases are shared with TRBD2. The CDR3 contains 18 residues. Germline trimming cut 5 bases from V and 0 bases from J; bases unmatched to any gene: 12. Germline V CDR1 and CDR2: SGHAT, FQNNGV. The CDR3 loop reads CASSPVEAGVGSYNEQFF. The CDR3 DNA reads TGTGCCAGCAGCCCGGTGGAAGCGGGGGTTGGCTCCTACAATGAGCAGTTCTTC. Variable domain in full (rest from reference TRBV11-2 and TRBJ2-1): EAGVAQSPRYKIIEKRQSVAFWCNPISGHATLYWYQQILGQGPKLLIQFQNNGVVDDSQLPKDRFSAERLKGVDSTLKIQPAKLEDSAVYLCASSPVEAGVGSYNEQFFGPGTRLTVL.

This clonotype showed up just a few times. The chain joins TRBV30 to TRBJ1-2; no clear D gene. The CDR3 runs to 12 residues. The ends were cut back, 5 bases at V and 4 bases at J, with 11 bases in the middle. Germline V gives CDR1 GTSNPN, CDR2 SVGIG (reference sequence). CDR3 sequence (DNA): TGTGCCTGGGGGATGGAGGGCTATGGCTACACCTTC. It translates to CAWGMEGYGYTF.

This clonotype was detected a few times. The CDR3 reads CASSLSLQGDSPLHF. CDR3 bases: TGTGCCAGCAGTTTATCCCTCCAGGGAGATTCACCCCTCCACTTT. V is TRBV27 and J is TRBJ1-6; tentative D call: TRBD1 (5 bases). The CDR3 covers 15 residues. V lost 0 bases and J 8 bases, leaving 11 bases between the germline ends. CDR1 MNHEY and CDR2 SMNVEV come from the germline V gene (reference sequence).

This clonotype has a handful of counts. V usage is TRBV25-1 and J usage is TRBJ1-3; D is uncertain. Germline CDR1 reads MGHDK; CDR2 reads SYGVNS. The CDR3 consists of 13 residues. V lost 5 bases and J lost 2, with 7 bases in between. CDR3 in amino acids: CASSPFTGNTIYF. CDR3 DNA sequence: TGTGCCAGCAGTCCGTTTACTGGAAACACCATATATTTT.

This clonotype appeared a few times. J is TRBJ1-6 and V is TRBV5-5; TRBD1 is a possible D gene (6 bases). Germline CDR1 SGHKS, CDR2 YYEKEE (reference sequence). The CDR3 is 14 residues long. Trimming removed 6 bases at V and 7 bases at J, with 14 bases between. The CDR3 DNA reads TGTGCCAGCATTCAAGGGGGAAACAATTCACCCCTCCACTTT. Translated: CASIQGGNNSPLHF.

This clonotype was counted only a few times. The chain recombines TRBV6-1 with TRBJ1-1; no definite D call. This CDR3 has 16 residues. V lost 2 bases and J 1 base, leaving 14 bases between the germline ends. The germline CDR1 and CDR2 sequences are MNHNS and SASEGT. This CDR3 is CASSELGRDWNTEAFF. The CDR3 bases are TGTGCCAGCAGTGAACTCGGTAGGGATTGGAACACTGAAGCTTTCTTT.

The chain carries TRBV28 and TRBJ2-7, with 12 bases aligning to TRBD1. This CDR3 is built from 16 residues. Per germline, CDR1 MDHEN and CDR2 SYDVKM. V dropped 8 bases and J dropped 1; count of bases not matched to a gene: 9. The CDR3 loop is CASLPGTGGRSYEQYF. DNA for the CDR3: TGTGCCAGCCTACCCGGGACAGGGGGCAGGTCCTACGAGCAGTACTTC. Combining the CDR3 with reference TRBV28 and TRBJ2-7 gives the whole variable domain DVKVTQSSRYLVKRTGEKVFLECVQDMDHENMFWYRQDPGLGLRLIYFSYDVKMKEKGDIPEGYSVSREKKERFSLILESASTNQTSMYLCASLPGTGGRSYEQYFGPGTRLTVT.